The entry below gives a single TCR beta chain sequence along with its context. This receptor's antigen is unknown. No much larger clone is present one base from it, and per-base qualities are unavailable. TCRbeta CDR3 regions were amplified from genomic DNA by means of the immunoSEQ Assay, a bias-controlled multiplex PCR. The published analysis was carried out like this. The number of nucleated cells in each sample was estimated from the amplification of reference gene primers within the assay. Sequence reads were collapsed and filtered to measure the absolute abundance of every unique TCRbeta CDR3 rearrangement. Productive Simpson clonality was computed per sample as the square root of Simpson's diversity index over productive rearrangements. TCRdb stores this immuneACCESS table with in-frame sequences only. Part of the clones is absent; in the studies checked, under half of the shortfall reflects unresolved V genes, and no reason is known for the rest. V and J calls and clone size come straight from that table; D and trimming were deduced from the DNA. The sample records about 240,000 clones, approximately 83% of which are singletons. The ten top clones hold 3% to 4% of the sample.

The data are from a study of blood T cell repertoires in COVID-19 (TCRdb year 2020). In the study overall: Samples covering the acute and convalescent phases of COVID-19 were provided by collaborators in the United States, Italy and Spain. The material from the prospective study consisted of cDNA or gDNA derived from T cells, B-cell-depleted T cells, or PBMCs. Deeply sampled blood TCRbeta repertoires from subjects exposed to, actively infected with, or recovered from COVID-19 were included in the dataset. The repertoires were made available in a free public database intended to serve as a resource for research on the immune response to SARS-CoV-2. The samples were drawn from two sources: the first 160 participants of the ongoing ImmuneRACE study, and about 1,300 subjects contributed by 6 global collaborators. Sample metadata almost always included a de-identified subject ID, COVID-19 status, age in years and sex. Where available, HLA class I and class II types were taken from metadata supplied by the sample provider and were not determined by assay-based typing. Overall study results and their limits: How much clinical and demographic metadata was included differed by source and by participant, and the metadata was provided uncurated.

Participants in the prospective study were enrolled through a virtual design, were aged roughly 18 to 100 years, and lived in about two dozen United States geographic areas. In the prospective study, cohorts were assigned on the basis of participant-reported clinical history obtained from a screening survey and a study questionnaire. Each participant in the prospective study had whole blood, serum and a nasopharyngeal or oropharyngeal swab collected by mobile phlebotomists. Prospective study participants could optionally give additional blood draws and questionnaires over an approximately 2-month period. Before DNA extraction, prospective study blood samples were shipped either frozen or at room temperature. V was cut back by 6 bases and J by 4 bases, leaving a gap of 7 bases between them. The CDR3 has 12 amino acids, counting the end cysteine and phenylalanine. Only CDR3 DNA remains: 36 bases, in frame from the first base. The germline V gene (reference sequence) provides CDR1 MNHEY and CDR2 SMNVEV.

The sequence was collected from a woman in her thirties or forties with acute COVID-19. The sequenced sample consisted of PBMCs or T cells enriched from blood (not recorded which). The chain is assembled from TRBV27 and TRBJ1-5, with the D gene not clear enough to name. Read as DNA, the sequence is TGTGCCAGCAGAACCGGGAATCAGCCCCAGCATTTT. This codes for CASRTGNQPQHF.